A selection of T cell receptor beta chains follows, all from one sample in a study of T-cell reconstitution after alpha-beta-depleted transplantation in children. Each CDR3 protein is one row after TCRdb ran MiXCR on the PCR reads. Among over 450,000 distinct CDR3 sequences listed, more than 9% were seen once. Here the sequenced sample was PBMCs, taken before TCRalphabeta/CD19-depleted stem cell transplant. Receptors were obtained from a child aged 2 to 10 with inherited bone marrow failure, due to receive a stem cell transplant. Both conserved end residues are part of each CDR3. D genes are given only for firm matches. Rows may omit the clone size; those that give it use once, few, many or a size class.

clone size	J gene	D gene	V gene	CDR3 length	CDR3 DNA	CDR3 protein
many	TRBJ2-2	NA	TRBV4-1	13	TGCGCCAGTGGGGGGCCGGGGACCGGGGAGCTGTTTTTT	CASGGPGTGELFF
many	TRBJ1-4	NA	TRBV12-3/TRBV12-4	13	TGTGCCAGCAGCGATCTCACAGGGACAAAACTGTTTTTT	CASSDLTGTKLFF
many	TRBJ1-1	NA	TRBV5-1	13	TGCGCCAGCAGCTTCGGAGGGGCCCTCGAAGCTTTCTTT	CASSFGGALEAFF
many	TRBJ2-5	TRBD1	TRBV11-2	17	TGTGCCAGCAGCTTAGGTCCCGGACAGGGGATTCAAGAGACCCAGTACTTC	CASSLGPGQGIQETQYF
NA	TRBJ1-6	NA	TRBV2	16	TGTGCCAGCAGTGAATCCGAGGGACGTCTTAATTCACCCCTCCACTTT	CASSESEGRLNSPLHF
NA	TRBJ1-4	NA	TRBV19	12	TGTGCCAGTAACAGCGTTAATGAAAAACTGTTTTTT	CASNSVNEKLFF
many	TRBJ1-6	NA	TRBV7-8	16	TGTGCCAGCAGCTTGAGCCTGGGACGGATCAATTCACCCCTCCACTTT	CASSLSLGRINSPLHF
many	TRBJ1-5	NA	TRBV5-6	16	TGTGCCAGCAGCTTGCGGGCAGGGATCGGAAATCAGCCCCAGCATTTT	CASSLRAGIGNQPQHF
many	TRBJ2-2	TRBD2	TRBV9	16	TGTGCCAGCAGCGGGACTAGCGGATCGAACACCGGGGAGCTGTTTTTT	CASSGTSGSNTGELFF
NA	TRBJ1-5	NA	TRBV12-3/TRBV12-4	15	TGTGCCAGCAGTTCTACAGGGTTAAGCAATCAGCCCCAGCATTTT	CASSSTGLSNQPQHF
NA	TRBJ1-4	NA	TRBV20-1	13	TGCAGTGCCAACACGCAGGGTGGGGAAAAACTGTTTTTT	CSANTQGGEKLFF
many	TRBJ1-2	NA	TRBV4-2	16	TGTGCCAGCAGCCCGCCCCGGGCTCGGGGAGGCTATGGCTACACCTTC	CASSPPRARGGYGYTF
many	TRBJ2-3	NA	TRBV12-3/TRBV12-4	17	TGTGCCAGCAGCACTACTCGGGACTTAGCCTCCCTAGATACGCAGTATTTT	CASSTTRDLASLDTQYF
NA	TRBJ2-7	NA	TRBV5-4	17	TGTGCCAGCAGCTCGGGGACGGCGATTAGGAGCTCCTACGAGCAGTACTTC	CASSSGTAIRSSYEQYF
many	TRBJ2-7	NA	TRBV7-9	14	TGTGCCAGCAGCCCCAAAGCAGGGCCCTACGAGCAGTACTTC	CASSPKAGPYEQYF
NA	TRBJ2-1	TRBD2	TRBV19	14	TGTGCCAGTAGTACGCCCGGCTCCGGGACTAGGCGGTTCTTC	CASSTPGSGTRRFF
few	TRBJ2-1	TRBD2	TRBV5-1	13	TGCGCCAGCAATGGCGGGAGGGCGGATGAGCAGTTCTTC	CASNGGRADEQFF
many	TRBJ1-3	NA	TRBV4-3	17	TGCGCCAGCAGCCAAGGCCTTGGGCGGGCCTCTGGAAACACCATATATTTT	CASSQGLGRASGNTIYF
NA	TRBJ2-7	TRBD1	TRBV18	15	TGTGCCAGCTCACCACTTACGGGACAGGGTTCCGAGCAGTACTTC	CASSPLTGQGSEQYF
many	TRBJ2-7	NA	TRBV7-9	13	TGTGCCAGCAGCTTCTCAACCTCCTACGAGCAGTACTTC	CASSFSTSYEQYF
NA	TRBJ2-1	TRBD2	TRBV5-1	20	TGCGCCAGCAGCCGGAAGGTTAGCGGGAGGACTAACCCCCTGGGTAATGAGCAGTTCTTC	CASSRKVSGRTNPLGNEQFF
many	TRBJ2-5	TRBD2	TRBV13	15	TGTGCCAGCAGCTTAGGCATACTAGCGGGAGAGACCCAGTACTTC	CASSLGILAGETQYF
many	TRBJ1-1	NA	TRBV29-1	16	TGCAGCGTTGAAGTCGACGCGATCCCCCAAAACACTGAAGCTTTCTTT	CSVEVDAIPQNTEAFF
NA	TRBJ2-2	TRBD2	TRBV28	18	TGTGCCAGCACCCTATTCGATAGCGGGAGGGGTCCCACCGGGGAGCTGTTTTTT	CASTLFDSGRGPTGELFF
many	TRBJ1-1	TRBD1	TRBV28	16	TGTGCCAGCAGTTTATACAGGGGGCGTTCGAACACTGAAGCTTTCTTT	CASSLYRGRSNTEAFF
many	TRBJ1-3	NA	TRBV28	13	TGTGCCAGCAGTTTTGCAGACGGAAACACCATATATTTT	CASSFADGNTIYF
few	TRBJ1-1	NA	TRBV27	15	TGTGCCAGCAGGACCCGGACACGGATCAGAACTGAAGCTTTCTTT	CASRTRTRIRTEAFF
few	TRBJ1-1	NA	TRBV7-6	15	TGTGCCAGCAGCTTAGATTCGGGGGCGGACACTGAAGCTTTCTTT	CASSLDSGADTEAFF
many	TRBJ2-2	TRBD2	TRBV5-1	15	TGCGCCAGCAGCGTAGCGGGAGTTAAAACCGGGGAGCTGTTTTTT	CASSVAGVKTGELFF
many	TRBJ1-1	TRBD1	TRBV29-1	14	TGCAGCGTTGACGACAGGGTCTGGGACACTGAAGCTTTCTTT	CSVDDRVWDTEAFF
many	TRBJ2-7	NA	TRBV9	14	TGTGCCAGCAGCGTTGGCGGCAGGTCCTACGAGCAGTACTTC	CASSVGGRSYEQYF
many	TRBJ2-1	TRBD2	TRBV29-1	15	TGCAGCGCCCCGAAGCGGGAGAGCTCCTACAATGAGCAGTTCTTC	CSAPKRESSYNEQFF
few	TRBJ2-7	NA	TRBV15	14	TGTGCCACCAGCAGAGGGGTCCTCTCCTACGAGCAGTACTTC	CATSRGVLSYEQYF
NA	TRBJ2-3	NA	TRBV11-2	14	TGTGCCAGCAGCTCCCAACTAGGGGCGGATACGCAGTATTTT	CASSSQLGADTQYF
few	TRBJ2-6	TRBD1	TRBV27	18	TGTGCCAGCAGTTTATACCCCGGGACAGGGCCTGGGGCCAACGTCCTGACTTTC	CASSLYPGTGPGANVLTF
NA	TRBJ2-7	NA	TRBV6-5	11	TGTGCCAGCAGCCCCGGAGCCGAGCAGTACTTC	CASSPGAEQYF
many	TRBJ1-3	NA	TRBV5-4	15	TGTGCCAGCAGCTTGGGAGGGAGTTCTGGAAACACCATATATTTT	CASSLGGSSGNTIYF
many	TRBJ2-7	NA	TRBV7-9	13	TGTGCCAGCAGCTTCGTCTCCTCCTACGAGCAGTACTTC	CASSFVSSYEQYF
many	TRBJ1-2	TRBD1	TRBV27	14	TGTGCCAGCTCCCGGACAGGGGGCTTGGTTGGCTACACCTTC	CASSRTGGLVGYTF
many	TRBJ2-7	NA	TRBV5-1	15	TGCGCCAGCAGCCGTATTGGACGGGAGAGGGACGAGCAGTACTTC	CASSRIGRERDEQYF
NA	TRBJ2-7	TRBD2	TRBV7-9	15	TGTGCCAGCAGCCCCCGAAGCGGGAAGGTAGACGAGCAGTACTTC	CASSPRSGKVDEQYF
many	TRBJ2-5	NA	TRBV7-9	10	TGTGCCAGCAGCCCCTCGGTTCGGAACTTC	CASSPSVRNF
many	TRBJ2-3	NA	TRBV9	15	TGTGCCAGCAGCGTAGACGAGAGGGTTTCAGATACGCAGTATTTT	CASSVDERVSDTQYF
many	TRBJ2-1	NA	TRBV4-1	15	TGCGCCAGCAGCCGAGAACCGGGACCTGACAATGAGCAGTTCTTC	CASSREPGPDNEQFF
NA	TRBJ2-1	NA	TRBV27	11	TGTGCCAGCAGCTACTTAAATGACCAGTTCTTC	CASSYLNDQFF
many	TRBJ1-1	NA	TRBV5-1	14	TGCGCCAGCAGCCCTGACAGGCCCTACACTGAAGCTTTCTTT	CASSPDRPYTEAFF
many	TRBJ2-1	NA	TRBV7-2	13	TGTGCCATCAGCTTAGGTTTTGGGGTTGAGCAGTTCTTC	CAISLGFGVEQFF
many	TRBJ1-1	NA	TRBV20-1	14	TGCAGTGCTCAATATGGGGGGATGAACACTGAAGCTTTCTTT	CSAQYGGMNTEAFF
many	TRBJ2-2	TRBD2	TRBV2	15	TGTGCCAGCAGTGTTCGAGCGGGAGTCACCGGGGAGCTGTTTTTT	CASSVRAGVTGELFF
few	TRBJ2-7	NA	TRBV12-3/TRBV12-4	14	TGTGCCAGCAGTGGACCGGGGCACTCCTACGAGCAGTACTTC	CASSGPGHSYEQYF
many	TRBJ2-3	TRBD2	TRBV7-2	14	TGTGCCAGCAAGACTAGCGGGATATTAGATACGCAGTATTTT	CASKTSGILDTQYF
many	TRBJ1-1	NA	TRBV5-5	13	TGTGCCAGCAGCCCGGAAGGAGCCGGGGAAGCTTTCTTT	CASSPEGAGEAFF
many	TRBJ2-1	NA	TRBV11-2	14	TGTGCCAGCAGCTTATTCACATCGGAGAATGAGCAGTTCTTC	CASSLFTSENEQFF
many	TRBJ1-2	NA	TRBV5-1	13	TGCGCCAGCAGCCCCTCACCAGGAACGGGCTACACCTTC	CASSPSPGTGYTF
few	TRBJ2-1	NA	TRBV9	15	TGTGCCAGCACTCCACGGGCTAGCGAGTACAATGAGCAGTTCTTC	CASTPRASEYNEQFF
many	TRBJ1-4	TRBD1	TRBV7-2	15	TGTGCCAGCAGCCTGGCCGGGACAGGGCGCGAAAAACTGTTTTTT	CASSLAGTGREKLFF